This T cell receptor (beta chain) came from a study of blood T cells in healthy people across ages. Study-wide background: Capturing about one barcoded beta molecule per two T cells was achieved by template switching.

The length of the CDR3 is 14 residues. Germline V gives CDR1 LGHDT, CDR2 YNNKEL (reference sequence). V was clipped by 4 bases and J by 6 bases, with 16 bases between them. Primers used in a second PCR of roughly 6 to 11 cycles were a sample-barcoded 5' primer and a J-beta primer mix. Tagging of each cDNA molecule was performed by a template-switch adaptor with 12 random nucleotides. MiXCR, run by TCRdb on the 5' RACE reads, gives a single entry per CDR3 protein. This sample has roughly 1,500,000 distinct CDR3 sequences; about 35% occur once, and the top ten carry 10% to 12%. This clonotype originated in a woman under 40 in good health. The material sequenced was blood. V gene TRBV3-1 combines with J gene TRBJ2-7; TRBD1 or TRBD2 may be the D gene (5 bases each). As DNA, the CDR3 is TGTGCCAGCAGCCGACACGGGGCGGCCGGCGAGCAGTACTTC. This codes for CASSRHGAAGEQYF.